The present T cell receptor beta chain was sequenced within a study of cytomegalovirus exposure and HLA in healthy donors. Study-wide results and caveats: The study recorded 150 to 200 TCR beta chains that were cytomegalovirus-associated.

TCRdb's table, derived via immunoSEQ multiplex PCR, lists solely in-frame clones and lacks some. The sample lists 86,000 or so clones, 90% to 96% seen once, with 1.5% to 2% in the top ten. In the case of this clone: Its antigen is unidentified.

Trimming took 0 bases from V and 2 from J; bases not matched to a gene: 3. CDR1 and CDR2 (germline): MNHNS, SASEGT. The CDR3 loop spans 15 amino acids. The gene calls are TRBV6-1 and TRBJ2-5; 7 nucleotides agree with TRBD2. The sequenced material came from PBMCs. This TCR came from a man aged 18 to 29 in good health and CMV-seropositive. The CDR3 nucleotides are TGTGCCAGCAGTGAAGCCCTAGCGGTACAAGAGACCCAGTACTTC. As protein: CASSEALAVQETQYF.